The 4 T cell receptor beta chains given below trace back to one sample, sequenced in a study of blood T cell repertoires in COVID-19. Using immunoSEQ multiplex PCR, the repertoire was profiled, and TCRdb retains in-frame clones only, with some absent. The data contain about 240,000 clones, 70% to 85% of them singletons. The source material was peripheral blood. These receptors were obtained from a woman of 80 years or more with acute or convalescent COVID-19.

The V gene is TRBV10-3, the J gene TRBJ2-7, with 7 bases that match TRBD1. The CDR3 runs 16 residues. Germline V CDR1 and CDR2: ENHRY, SYGVKD. With 0 bases clipped from V and 6 bases from J, the junction kept 11 bases outside the gene matches. CDR3 nucleotide sequence: TGTGCCATCAGTGAGTCGGAGAAGACAGGGCTGGGCGAGCAGTACTTC. This sequence encodes CAISESEKTGLGEQYF.

This clone was seen a single time. The V gene is TRBV14, the J gene TRBJ2-1; 8 bases align to TRBD2. Trimming at V came to 0 bases and at J to 9 bases, leaving 16 bases not matched to a gene. The CDR3 spans 18 residues. The V gene's germline CDR1 is SGHDN and CDR2 FVKESK. The CDR3 spells CASSQDRASGAGAPEQFF. The CDR3 DNA reads TGTGCCAGCAGCCAAGACCGAGCCTCCGGAGCGGGGGCCCCTGAGCAGTTCTTC.

This chain uses TRBV18 with TRBJ2-6, with unresolved D. V shed 3 bases and J shed 3 bases, with 6 bases lying between them. This CDR3 comprises 14 residues. Per the germline V gene, CDR1 is KGHSH and CDR2 is LQKENI. CDR3 nucleotides: TGTGCCAGCTCACCGAGTCTTGGGGCCAACGTCCTGACTTTC. Translated: CASSPSLGANVLTF.

The chain has TRBV5-4 and TRBJ1-2; the D gene is possibly TRBD1 (5 bases). The CDR3 loop spans 14 amino acids. Trimming took 4 bases from V and 8 from J, leaving 18 bases between them. The germline V gene encodes CDR1 SGHNT and CDR2 YYREEE (reference sequence). CDR3 DNA: TGTGCCAGCAGCGGTGGGGCAGGGCGAGACGGCTACACCTTC. It is translated as CASSGGAGRDGYTF.